This T cell receptor beta chain is drawn from a study of T cell repertoires in cytomegalovirus infection. V shed 8 bases, J shed 4 bases, and the junction held 10 bases outside the gene matches. The CDR3 covers 15 residues. CDR1 is LGHDT and CDR2 is YNNKEL in the germline V gene (reference sequence). In regard to this clonotype: Its antigen remains unknown.

TCRdb reprocessed the reads via MiXCR and lists one record per CDR3 protein. The repertoire holds about 350,000 distinct CDR3 sequences, with approximately 30% as singletons. Sequenced material: cultured PBMCs, taken from culture after CMV antigen stimulation. V usage is TRBV3-1 and J usage is TRBJ2-1; the match to TRBD2 covers 8 bases. The TCR originated in a human donor in good health (CMV status not recorded). Some clones in this sample may be carry-over from other donors' samples. CDR3 in amino acids: CASGGGKVSYNEQFF. The DNA for the CDR3 is TGTGCCAGCGGCGGGGGGAAAGTCTCTTACAATGAGCAGTTCTTC.